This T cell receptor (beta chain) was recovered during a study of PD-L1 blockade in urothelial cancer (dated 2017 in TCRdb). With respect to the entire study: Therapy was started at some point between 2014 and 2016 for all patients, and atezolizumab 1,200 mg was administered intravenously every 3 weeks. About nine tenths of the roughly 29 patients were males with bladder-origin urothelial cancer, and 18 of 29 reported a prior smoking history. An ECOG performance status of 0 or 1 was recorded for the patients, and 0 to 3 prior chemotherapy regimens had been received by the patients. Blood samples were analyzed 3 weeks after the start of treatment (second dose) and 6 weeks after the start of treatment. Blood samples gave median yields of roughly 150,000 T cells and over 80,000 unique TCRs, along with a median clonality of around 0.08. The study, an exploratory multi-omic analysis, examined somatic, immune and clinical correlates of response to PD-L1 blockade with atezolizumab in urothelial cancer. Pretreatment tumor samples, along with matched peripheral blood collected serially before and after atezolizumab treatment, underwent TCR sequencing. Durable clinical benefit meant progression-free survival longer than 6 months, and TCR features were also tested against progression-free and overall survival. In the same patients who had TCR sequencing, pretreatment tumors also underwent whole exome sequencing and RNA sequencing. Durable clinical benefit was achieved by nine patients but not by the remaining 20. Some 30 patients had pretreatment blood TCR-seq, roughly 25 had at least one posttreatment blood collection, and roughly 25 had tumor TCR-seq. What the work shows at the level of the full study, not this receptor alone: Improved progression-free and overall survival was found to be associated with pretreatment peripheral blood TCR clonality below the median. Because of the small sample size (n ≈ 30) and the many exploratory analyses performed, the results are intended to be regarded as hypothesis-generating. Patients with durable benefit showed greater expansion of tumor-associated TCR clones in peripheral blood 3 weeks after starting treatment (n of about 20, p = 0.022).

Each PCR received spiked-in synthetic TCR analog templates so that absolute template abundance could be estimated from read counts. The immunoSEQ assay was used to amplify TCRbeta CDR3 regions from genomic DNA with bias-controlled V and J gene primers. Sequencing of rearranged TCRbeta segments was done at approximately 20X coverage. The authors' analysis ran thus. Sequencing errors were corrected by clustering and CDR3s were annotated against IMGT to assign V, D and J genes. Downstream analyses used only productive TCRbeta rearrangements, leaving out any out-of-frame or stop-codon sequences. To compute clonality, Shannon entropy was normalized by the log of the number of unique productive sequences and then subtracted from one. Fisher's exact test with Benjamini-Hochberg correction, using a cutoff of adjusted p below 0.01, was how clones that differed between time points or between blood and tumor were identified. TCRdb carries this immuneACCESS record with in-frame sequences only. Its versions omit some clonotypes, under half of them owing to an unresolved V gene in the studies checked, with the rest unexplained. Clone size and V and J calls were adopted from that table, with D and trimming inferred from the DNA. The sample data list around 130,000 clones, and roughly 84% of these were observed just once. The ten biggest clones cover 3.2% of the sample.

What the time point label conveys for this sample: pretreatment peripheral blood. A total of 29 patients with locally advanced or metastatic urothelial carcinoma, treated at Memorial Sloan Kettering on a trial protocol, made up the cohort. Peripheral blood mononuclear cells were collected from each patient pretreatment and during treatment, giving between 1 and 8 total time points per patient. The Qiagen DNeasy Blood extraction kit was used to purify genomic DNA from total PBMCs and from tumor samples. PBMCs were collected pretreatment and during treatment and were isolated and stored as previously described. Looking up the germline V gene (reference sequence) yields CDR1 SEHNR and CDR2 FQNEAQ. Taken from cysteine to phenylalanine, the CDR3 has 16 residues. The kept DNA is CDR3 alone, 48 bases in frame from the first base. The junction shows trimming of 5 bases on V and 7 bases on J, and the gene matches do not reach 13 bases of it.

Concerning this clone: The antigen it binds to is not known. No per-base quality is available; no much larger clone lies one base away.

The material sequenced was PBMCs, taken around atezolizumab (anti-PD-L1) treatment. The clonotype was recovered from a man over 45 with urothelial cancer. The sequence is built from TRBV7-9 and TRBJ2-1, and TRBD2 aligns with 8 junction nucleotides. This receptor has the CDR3 CASSATSGFRENEQFF. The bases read TGTGCCAGCAGCGCAACTAGCGGTTTTAGGGAAAATGAGCAGTTCTTC.